The present T cell receptor (beta chain) was sequenced within a study of T-cell memory formation after mild COVID-19 listed by TCRdb under 2021. Study-level background: Most TCR sequence clusters were specific to one of the two donors. T-cell clones expanding and contracting after mild COVID-19 in two donors were tracked by longitudinal TCRalpha and TCRbeta repertoire sequencing. Two young, previously healthy adult volunteers made up the cohort, one male and one female. The study at large found these results: Balanced CD4/CD8 phenotypes were observed for clones contracting from day 15 to 85, whereas a bias towards CD4+ was observed for a second wave of clones expanding from day 15 to 37. Some responding clones were found in pre-infection memory, which suggests that pre-existing cross-reactive memory T cells took part in the SARS-CoV-2 response. The study covered only a couple of mild cases, and larger cohorts including severe cases with pre-infection samples were considered necessary. SARS-CoV-2 specificity of the second-wave clones peaking on day 37 was not confirmed. Contracting CD4+ clones turned up mainly in the CM and EM memory subsets, whereas EMRA was where CD8+ clones were enriched.

PBMCs were isolated by Ficoll-Paque density gradient centrifugation. This clonotype was detected many times. Its antigen target is currently unknown. No much larger clonotype is one base removed from it; base qualities were not supplied. CDR1 and CDR2 (SGHRS, YFSETQ) derive from the germline V gene. Spanning cysteine to phenylalanine, the CDR3 consists of 14 amino acids. Of all the DNA, just the CDR3 is kept, 42 bases in frame from base 1. V was cut back by 3 bases and J by 4 bases, leaving a gap of 13 bases between them. Sequencing was performed on an Illumina NovaSeq 6000. cDNA libraries for TCRalpha and TCRbeta were prepared by 5'RACE using constant-segment primers, with sample barcodes and unique molecular identifiers added. RNA was extracted from every sample with Trizol reagent. The libraries were amplified in two PCR steps, and the second step added a second sample barcode and Illumina TruSeq adapters. Sequencing of the libraries was done on an Illumina NovaSeq, producing 2 x 150 bp paired-end reads. The paper's processing steps were these. With migec v1.2.7, reads were demultiplexed and then collapsed into UMI-guided consensus sequences. Using mixcr v2.1.11, the UMI consensuses were aligned to TRA and TRB V and J templates and assembled into clonotypes. Expanded or contracted clonotypes were those called significant by both edgeR and NoisET, with noise models trained on biological replicates. edgeR calls used a false discovery rate-adjusted p below 0.01 and a log2 fold-change threshold of 1. As an exploratory analysis of dynamics, max-normalized trajectories of the 1000 most abundant clonotypes were examined with PCA combined with hierarchical clustering. Each responding clone was given a CD4 or CD8 phenotype based on the CD4+ and CD8+ repertoires, which had been sequenced separately. The raw public data were reprocessed by TCRdb itself: fastp quality trimming at Q25, MiXCR clonotype calling, in-frame beta chains only. Each CDR3 protein appears once, grouped with its most common genes and DNA. The V and J calls come from TCRdb's annotation, not from the publication. For this sample there are fewer than 300,000 distinct CDR3 sequences; roughly 17% appear just once. The top ten hold 20% to 25% of the sample.

The chain employs TRBV5-1 and TRBJ1-1, with the D gene call left open. This clonotype was obtained from a man between 18 and 35 years old who had mild COVID-19 (a few samples of this study predate the infection). The sample titles of this study are shuffled in the database, so cell type and time point are left out; the donor was told from shared clones. Sample: PBMCs or a T cell subset sorted from them (not recorded which). CDR3 sequence: CASSSIVTGTEAFF. The sequenced DNA: TGCGCCAGCAGCTCTATCGTGACGGGCACTGAAGCTTTCTTT.